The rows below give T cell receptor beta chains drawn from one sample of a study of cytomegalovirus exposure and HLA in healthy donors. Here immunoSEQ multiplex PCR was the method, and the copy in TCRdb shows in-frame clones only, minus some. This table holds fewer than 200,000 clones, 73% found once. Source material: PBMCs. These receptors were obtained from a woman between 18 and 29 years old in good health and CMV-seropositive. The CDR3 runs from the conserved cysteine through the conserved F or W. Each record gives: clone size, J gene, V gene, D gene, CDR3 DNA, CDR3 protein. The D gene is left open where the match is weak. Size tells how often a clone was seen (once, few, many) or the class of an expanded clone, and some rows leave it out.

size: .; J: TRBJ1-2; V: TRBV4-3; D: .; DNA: TGCGCCAGCAGCCAAGATCCAGCGGGGGCCTATGGCTACACCTTC; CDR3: CASSQDPAGAYGYTF
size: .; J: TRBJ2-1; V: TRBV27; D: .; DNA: TGTGCCAGCAGTCTCGGGACTCCCAACTACAATGAGCAGTTCTTC; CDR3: CASSLGTPNYNEQFF
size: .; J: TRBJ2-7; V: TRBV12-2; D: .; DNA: TGTGCAAGTCGCTTAGAACCCCGGGACTTCTCGTCTAGCGAGCAGTACTTC; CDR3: CASRLEPRDFSSSEQYF
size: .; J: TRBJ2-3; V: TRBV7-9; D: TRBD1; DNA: TGTGCCAGCAGCCCATCGACAGGGGGCAAGACAGATACGCAGTATTTT; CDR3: CASSPSTGGKTDTQYF
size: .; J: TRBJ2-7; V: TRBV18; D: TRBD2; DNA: TGTGCCAGCTCACTAACCGGGACTAGCTCGGTTTCGGGCTACGAGCAGTACTTC; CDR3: CASSLTGTSSVSGYEQYF
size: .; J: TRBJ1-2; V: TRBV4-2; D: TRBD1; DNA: TGTGCCAGCAGCCCGAAAGCCGTTACTTCGACAGGGACGGGTGGCTACACCTTC; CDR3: CASSPKAVTSTGTGGYTF
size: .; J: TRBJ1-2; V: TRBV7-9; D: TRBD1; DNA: TGTTCCACGTGGACAGGGGCCCTCTATGGCTACACCTTC; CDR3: CSTWTGALYGYTF
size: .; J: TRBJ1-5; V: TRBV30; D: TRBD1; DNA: TGTGCCTGGAGTGTAGGGGACAGACAGGGTCAGCCCCAGCATTTT; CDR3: CAWSVGDRQGQPQHF
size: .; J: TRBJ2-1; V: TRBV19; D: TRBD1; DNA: TGTGCCAGTAGTATAGTCGCCAGGGGGGAGCAGTTCTTC; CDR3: CASSIVARGEQFF
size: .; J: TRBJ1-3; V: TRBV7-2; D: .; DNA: TGTGCCAGCAGCTTATTATCCGGGGAATCGGGAAACACCATATATTTT; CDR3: CASSLLSGESGNTIYF
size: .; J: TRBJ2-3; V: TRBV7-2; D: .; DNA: TGTGCCAGCAGCTTAGGTATATCCGATACGCAGTATTTT; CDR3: CASSLGISDTQYF
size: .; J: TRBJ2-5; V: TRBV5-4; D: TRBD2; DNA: TGTGCCAGCAGCTTTAGCGGGGGGGGATTTGCAGAGACCCAGTACTTC; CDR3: CASSFSGGGFAETQYF
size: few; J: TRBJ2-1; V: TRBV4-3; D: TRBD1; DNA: TGCGCCAGCAGCCAAGATCTCGACAGGGGAGGCAATGAGCAGTTCTTC; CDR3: CASSQDLDRGGNEQFF
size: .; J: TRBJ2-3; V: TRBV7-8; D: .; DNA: TGTGCCAGCAGCTTAGTATGGGGGGAGGTAGATACGCAGTATTTT; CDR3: CASSLVWGEVDTQYF
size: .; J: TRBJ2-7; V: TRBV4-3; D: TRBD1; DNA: TGCGCCAGCAGCCAAGATGGCGGACAGGGGAACGAGCAGTACTTC; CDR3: CASSQDGGQGNEQYF
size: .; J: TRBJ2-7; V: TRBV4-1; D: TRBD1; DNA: TGCGCCAGCAGCCACACCCCCGGGACAGGGACTGTAATGGGCGAGCAGTACTTC; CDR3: CASSHTPGTGTVMGEQYF
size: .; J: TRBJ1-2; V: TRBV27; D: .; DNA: TGTGCCAGCAGTTTATCGGGACAAGCGGGGGGCTACACCTTC; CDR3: CASSLSGQAGGYTF
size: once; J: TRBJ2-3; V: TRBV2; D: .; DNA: TGTGCCAGCAGGAGTACAGATACGCAGTATTTT; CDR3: CASRSTDTQYF
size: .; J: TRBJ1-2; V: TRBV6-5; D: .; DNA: TGTGCCAGCAGACTGACCCAGGGATCGGACTATGGCTACACCTTC; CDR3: CASRLTQGSDYGYTF
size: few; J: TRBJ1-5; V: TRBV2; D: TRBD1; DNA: TGTGCCAGCAGTGGACAGGGTGGCAATCAGCCCCAGCATTTT; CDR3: CASSGQGGNQPQHF
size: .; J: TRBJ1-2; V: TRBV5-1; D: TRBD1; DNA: TGCGCCAGCAGCTGGGGACAGAACTATGGCTACACCTTC; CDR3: CASSWGQNYGYTF
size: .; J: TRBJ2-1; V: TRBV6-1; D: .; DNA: TGTGCCAGCAGTCAAAATGAGCAGTTCTTC; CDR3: CASSQNEQFF
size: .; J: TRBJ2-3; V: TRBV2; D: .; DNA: TGTGCCAGCAGTGGTCGGCAGGGTGTCACAGATACGCAGTATTTT; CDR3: CASSGRQGVTDTQYF
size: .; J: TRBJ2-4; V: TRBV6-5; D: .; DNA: TGTGCCAGCAGTTACTCGGGGAGGAACATTCAGTACTTC; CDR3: CASSYSGRNIQYF
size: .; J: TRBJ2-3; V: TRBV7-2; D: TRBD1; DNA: TGTGCCAGCAGCTCAGGCTACAGGGGGAACACAGATACGCAGTATTTT; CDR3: CASSSGYRGNTDTQYF
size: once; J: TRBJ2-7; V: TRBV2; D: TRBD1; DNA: TGTGCCAGCAGTGAAACAGGGGCACGTTTCGAGCAGTACTTC; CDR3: CASSETGARFEQYF
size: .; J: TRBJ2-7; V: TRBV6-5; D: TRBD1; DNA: TGTGCCAGCAGCATGGGACAGCAGGCCTACGAGCAGTACTTC; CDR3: CASSMGQQAYEQYF
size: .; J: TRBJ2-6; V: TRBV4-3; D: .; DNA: TGCGCCAGCAGCCAAGATACAGGGACTGGGGCCAACGTCCTGACTTTC; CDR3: CASSQDTGTGANVLTF
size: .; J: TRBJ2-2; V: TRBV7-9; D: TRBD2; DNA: TGTGCCAGCAGCTTGGCTAGCGGGGGGAACACCGGGGAGCTGTTTTTT; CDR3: CASSLASGGNTGELFF
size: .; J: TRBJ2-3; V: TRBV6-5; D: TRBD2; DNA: TGTGCCAGCAGTTACTCCGGGGGGGCCGGAGATACGCAGTATTTT; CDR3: CASSYSGGAGDTQYF
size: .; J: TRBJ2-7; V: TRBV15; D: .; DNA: TGTGCCACCAGCAGAGTCAGTACAGGGCCTAGCTACGAGCAGTACTTC; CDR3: CATSRVSTGPSYEQYF
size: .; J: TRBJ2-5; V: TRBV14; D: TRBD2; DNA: TGTGCCAGCAGCTGGGCAGCGGGGGGTCAAGAGACCCAGTACTTC; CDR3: CASSWAAGGQETQYF
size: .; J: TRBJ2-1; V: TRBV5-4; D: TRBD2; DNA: TGTGCCAGCAGTCCTGGGGAGGGCTATGAGCAGTTCTTC; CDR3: CASSPGEGYEQFF
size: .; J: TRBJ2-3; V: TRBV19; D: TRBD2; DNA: TGTGCCAGTAGTACGGGGGGGCTGAGCACAGATACGCAGTATTTT; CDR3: CASSTGGLSTDTQYF
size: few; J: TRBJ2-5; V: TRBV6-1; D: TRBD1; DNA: TGTGCCAGTGAGGGACAGACAGAAGAGACCCAGTACTTC; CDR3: CASEGQTEETQYF
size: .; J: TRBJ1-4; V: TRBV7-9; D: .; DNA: TGTGCCAGCAGCTTAGATGGGGCCCGGTCTGAAAAACTGTTTTTT; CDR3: CASSLDGARSEKLFF
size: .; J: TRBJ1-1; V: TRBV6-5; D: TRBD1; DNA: TGTGCCAGCAGTTACGGGACAGCTAACACTGAAGCTTTCTTT; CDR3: CASSYGTANTEAFF
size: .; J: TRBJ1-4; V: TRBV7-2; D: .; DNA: TGTGCCAGCAGCTTAGATCCGGGATTCAATGAAAAACTGTTTTTT; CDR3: CASSLDPGFNEKLFF
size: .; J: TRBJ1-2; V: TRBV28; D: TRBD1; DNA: TGTGCCAGCAGTTACAGGGGGGGAGCGGACTATGGCTACACCTTC; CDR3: CASSYRGGADYGYTF
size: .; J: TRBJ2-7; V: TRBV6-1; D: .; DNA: TGTGCCAGCAGGGTGACAGGCTACGAGCAGTACTTC; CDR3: CASRVTGYEQYF
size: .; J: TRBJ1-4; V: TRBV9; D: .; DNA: TGTGCCAGCAGCCCCAACTTCGGACAAACAACATTACAGGATGAAAAACTGTTTTTT; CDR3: CASSPNFGQTTLQDEKLFF
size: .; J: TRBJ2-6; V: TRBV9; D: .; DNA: TGTGCCAGCAGCGTAGCAGGGATCCCCAGCTCTGGGGCCAACGTCCTGACTTTC; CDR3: CASSVAGIPSSGANVLTF
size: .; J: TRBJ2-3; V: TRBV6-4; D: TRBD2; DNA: TGTGCCAGCAGTGACCGGGCTAGCGGAGGATCAGATACGCAGTATTTT; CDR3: CASSDRASGGSDTQYF
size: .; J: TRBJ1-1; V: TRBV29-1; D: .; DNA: TGCAGCGTTGGTTCAGGGTGGAGTGAAGCTTTCTTT; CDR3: CSVGSGWSEAFF
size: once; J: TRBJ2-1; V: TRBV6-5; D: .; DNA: TGTGCCAGCAGTTACGGGGGCACTATGAATGAGCAGTTCTTC; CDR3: CASSYGGTMNEQFF
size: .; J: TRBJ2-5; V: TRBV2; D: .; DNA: TGTGCCAGCAAATGGGAGGAAGAGACCCAGTACTTC; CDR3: CASKWEEETQYF
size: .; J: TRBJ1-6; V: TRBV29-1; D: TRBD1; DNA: TGCAGCGTGGGACAGGGGGGAGGTTCACCCCTCCACTTT; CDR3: CSVGQGGGSPLHF
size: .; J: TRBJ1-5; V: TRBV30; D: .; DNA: TGTGCCTGGAGTGTACTCGCCACTAATCAGCCCCAGCATTTT; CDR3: CAWSVLATNQPQHF